This entry concerns a single TCR beta chain. Its specificity is unknown. The data were obtained in a study of shared clonotypes between healthy human individuals. The CDR3 is 16 residues long. Per the germline V gene, CDR1 is SGHRS and CDR2 is YFSETQ. The V and J ends lost 2 bases and 3 bases, in that order; junction bases with no gene match: 7. CD8 cells classed as naive were CD45RO-negative and positively selected for CCR7, excluding terminally differentiated effector memory CD45RA+ cells. The test was conducted at deep level. The protocol was immunoSEQ multiplex PCR, while the TCRdb copy is restricted to in-frame clones and leaves out a portion. This sample yields 2 million to 2.5 million clones, of which about 92% are seen a single time; around 1.7% belongs to the top ten. The study, taken as a whole, reports: Between a few donors, naive CD4 clonotypes were shared at a level of around 5.2%. Read depth was anticipated to influence clonotype sharing among donors. Only blood was sampled; tissue repertoires likely differ.

The rearrangement uses TRBV5-1 and TRBJ2-1; 8 bases are a match to TRBD1. Material for sequencing was naive CD8+ T cells from PBMCs. The clonotype was recovered from a man aged 18 to 29 in good health. Some clones in this sample may be carry-over from other donors' samples. The CDR3 is CASSFSRGPLYNEQFF. Written as DNA, the CDR3 is TGCGCCAGCAGCTTCAGCAGGGGGCCCCTCTACAATGAGCAGTTCTTC. The full variable domain, rest sourced from reference TRBV5-1 and TRBJ2-1, is KAGVTQTPRYLIKTRGQQVTLSCSPISGHRSVSWYQQTPGQGLQFLFEYFSETQRNKGNFPGRFSGRQFSNSRSEMNVSTLELGDSALYLCASSFSRGPLYNEQFFGPGTRLTVL.